A selection of T cell receptor beta chains follows, all from one sample in a study of CD8 T cells in ankylosing spondylitis. From the 5' RACE reads, TCRdb called clonotypes with MiXCR, one entry per CDR3 protein. The table lists 250,000 or so distinct CDR3 sequences, 20% to 30% of them singletons. What was sequenced was blood, either unsorted or a sorted T cell fraction (not recorded which). The source of these receptors is a male donor with ankylosing spondylitis or in good health (not recorded which). CDR3s include the opening cysteine and the closing phenylalanine or tryptophan. The D gene is left open where the match is weak. Expanded clones get a size class; other rows say once, few or many, or leave the size out.

TRBV12-3/TRBV12-4,NA,NA,TRBJ2-3,TGTGCCAGCAGTTTGGGGACGCAGTATTTT,CASSLGTQYF
TRBV20-1,NA,TRBD2,TRBJ2-7,TGCAGTGCTAGAGTAGCGGGGCGGTCCTACGAGCAGTACTTC,CSARVAGRSYEQYF
TRBV24-1,many,NA,TRBJ2-5,TGTGCCACCAGTGATGGGACCGACTACCAAGAGACCCAGTACTTC,CATSDGTDYQETQYF
TRBV7-2,many,NA,TRBJ2-3,TGTGCCAGCAGCCCAACGCTACTCCTTACGCAGTATTTT,CASSPTLLLTQYF
TRBV12-3/TRBV12-4,many,NA,TRBJ2-2,TGTGCCAGCTACTTGCTGGGGGGCCCCGGGGAGCTGTTTTTT,CASYLLGGPGELFF
TRBV20-1,few,NA,TRBJ2-1,TGCAGTGCTACCTCCGAGTGGGGGGGGCCTTACAATGAGCAGTTCTTC,CSATSEWGGPYNEQFF
TRBV5-1,many,TRBD2,TRBJ2-3,TGCGCCAGCAGCCCGGGACTAGCGGGGGAAACAGATACGCAGTATTTT,CASSPGLAGETDTQYF
TRBV20-1,many,NA,TRBJ1-2,TGCAGTGCTAGAGATTTTGACAGTCGCTATGGCTACACCTTC,CSARDFDSRYGYTF
TRBV20-1,many,NA,TRBJ2-3,TGCAGTGCCGGGACACCCAACACAGATACGCAGTATTTT,CSAGTPNTDTQYF
TRBV5-1,many,TRBD1,TRBJ1-1,TGCGCCAGCAGACCCCCGGGACAGGGGTTCGAAGCTTTCTTT,CASRPPGQGFEAFF
TRBV4-1,few,NA,TRBJ2-4,TGCGCCAGCGGGGGTCCAGCCAAAAACATTCAGTACTTC,CASGGPAKNIQYF
TRBV5-1,NA,NA,TRBJ2-7,TGCGCCAGCAGCGGGGGACCGACGGTGAAGAACACGCAGTACTTC,CASSGGPTVKNTQYF
TRBV12-3/TRBV12-4,NA,NA,TRBJ2-7,TGTGCCAGCAGTACCAGCTCCTACGAGCAGTACTTC,CASSTSSYEQYF
TRBV2,NA,NA,TRBJ1-1,TGTGCCAGCCATTATCACACTGAAGCTTTCTTT,CASHYHTEAFF
TRBV20-1,NA,NA,TRBJ2-7,TGCAGTGCTAGTCCAGGGTTGGCCCTGCAATACGAGCAGTACTTC,CSASPGLALQYEQYF
TRBV27,NA,TRBD1,TRBJ1-2,TGTGCCAGCAGTAGGACAGGTGGATGGGGTATATATGGCTACACCTTC,CASSRTGGWGIYGYTF
TRBV12-3/TRBV12-4,NA,NA,TRBJ1-2,TGTGCCAGCAGTTTAGTCCAGGGAAGTGGCTACACCTTC,CASSLVQGSGYTF
TRBV7-1,NA,NA,TRBJ2-3,TGTGCCAGCACCCAAGGGGGGGCCTGGGGTTTTACAGATACGCAGTATTTT,CASTQGGAWGFTDTQYF
TRBV28,few,TRBD2,TRBJ2-5,TGTGCCAGCAGTTTCCTAGCGGGGGGGCTGGAGACCCAGTACTTC,CASSFLAGGLETQYF
TRBV12-3/TRBV12-4,many,NA,TRBJ2-5,TGTGCCAGCAGTCCATTTGAAGGAGAGACCCAGTACTTC,CASSPFEGETQYF
TRBV20-1,NA,NA,TRBJ1-6,TGCAGTGCTAGAGCGGCGGATTCACCCCTCCACTTT,CSARAADSPLHF
TRBV12-3/TRBV12-4,NA,TRBD1,TRBJ2-7,TGTGCCAGCAGTTTCCAGGGGGCGCAGGCCGAGCAGTACTTC,CASSFQGAQAEQYF
TRBV20-1,many,NA,TRBJ2-1,TGCAGTGCTAGAGATACGTCTGCGTACAATGAGCAGTTCTTC,CSARDTSAYNEQFF
TRBV5-5,few,NA,TRBJ2-3,TGTGCCAGCAGCTTGGCGGGCGGCCTCACAGATACGCAGTATTTT,CASSLAGGLTDTQYF
TRBV6-1,NA,NA,TRBJ2-1,TGTGCCAGCAGTGACCCTGCTTATGGCTCCTACAATGAGCAGTTCTTC,CASSDPAYGSYNEQFF
TRBV4-1,NA,NA,TRBJ2-4,TGCGCCAGCAGCCAAGATCACTCCGGGATCGGAGGGGACATTCAGTACTTC,CASSQDHSGIGGDIQYF
TRBV10-3,few,NA,TRBJ2-1,TGTGCCATCACCCAGGGGACGGGGATCTACAATGAGCAGTTCTTC,CAITQGTGIYNEQFF
TRBV2,few,NA,TRBJ1-2,TGTGCCAGCAGCGCGGGACGCTCCTCTGATGGCTACACCTTC,CASSAGRSSDGYTF
TRBV7-2,NA,NA,TRBJ1-4,TGTGCCAGCAGCTTAGGGAACCGAAATGAAAAACTGTTTTTT,CASSLGNRNEKLFF
TRBV20-1,many,NA,TRBJ1-2,TGCAGTGCCGCGACAGGCTATGGCTACACCTTC,CSAATGYGYTF
TRBV2,many,NA,TRBJ2-4,TGTGCCAGCAGCGGAGGCCTAGAAACTGTAGCCAAAAACATTCAGTACTTC,CASSGGLETVAKNIQYF
TRBV20-1,few,NA,TRBJ1-1,TGCAGTGCTACCGCGGGGGGTTGGGACACTGAAGCTTTCTTT,CSATAGGWDTEAFF
TRBV6-1,many,NA,TRBJ2-5,TGTGCCAGCAGTGAATCAGGGGGGGGGGAGACCCAGTACTTC,CASSESGGGETQYF
TRBV12-3/TRBV12-4,many,NA,TRBJ2-1,TGTGCCAGCAGTTTGGAGTCCTCCTCCTACAATGAGCAGTTCTTC,CASSLESSSYNEQFF
TRBV4-1,NA,NA,TRBJ2-7,TGCGCCAGCAGCCAGGTCCCAGGGGCCTTCAGCCTGCGGTACTTC,CASSQVPGAFSLRYF
TRBV16,NA,TRBD1,TRBJ1-5,TGTGCCAGCAAGGACAGGGCGAATCAGCCCCAGCATTTT,CASKDRANQPQHF
TRBV12-3/TRBV12-4,NA,NA,TRBJ1-1,TGTGCCAGCACTGAGAGGGCTAACACTGAAGCTTTCTTT,CASTERANTEAFF
TRBV14,few,TRBD1,TRBJ2-7,TGTGCCAGCAGCCAAGGCGACAGGGGGCCTCTCGAGCAGTACTTC,CASSQGDRGPLEQYF
TRBV7-2,NA,NA,TRBJ2-5,TGTGCCTGCTGCCAACTAGCTAACTCACAAGAGACCCAGTACTTC,CACCQLANSQETQYF
TRBV27,few,TRBD1,TRBJ1-5,TGTGCCAGCAGGCGGGACAGGGATCAGCCCCAGCATTTT,CASRRDRDQPQHF
TRBV5-1,many,TRBD2,TRBJ2-3,TGCGCCAGCAGCCCAGGGACTAGCGGGGGGGACCACAGAAATACGCAGTATTTT,CASSPGTSGGDHRNTQYF
TRBV20-1,many,NA,TRBJ2-7,TGCAGTGCTAGTCCGGGGGCGCGGTACGAGCAGTACTTC,CSASPGARYEQYF
TRBV20-1,medium-sized,NA,TRBJ1-1,TGCAGTGGACCCGACAGCGTCACTGAAGCTTTCTTT,CSGPDSVTEAFF
TRBV27,NA,TRBD2,TRBJ2-3,TGTGCCAGCAGTTTATCTTTCAGGCGGGGGGGCCTTGGCACAGATACGCAGTATTTT,CASSLSFRRGGLGTDTQYF
TRBV7-2,few,NA,TRBJ2-2,TGTGCCAGCAGCCCTGGACTAAACGGGGAGCTGTTTTTT,CASSPGLNGELFF
TRBV2,NA,NA,TRBJ1-2,TGTGCCAGCAGTGGGGCCATCGGGGGCTACACCTTC,CASSGAIGGYTF
TRBV12-3/TRBV12-4,few,NA,TRBJ1-1,TGTGCCAGCAGTTTGAAGTACTCAGGGTACTCTGAAGCTTTCTTT,CASSLKYSGYSEAFF
TRBV10-3,few,TRBD1,TRBJ2-2,TGTGCCATCTCCGGGACAGCGAACACCGGGGAGCTGTTTTTT,CAISGTANTGELFF
TRBV5-6,many,NA,TRBJ2-5,TGTGCCAGCAGCTATCGACAGGCACAAGAGACCCAGTACTTC,CASSYRQAQETQYF
TRBV15,few,NA,TRBJ1-5,TGTGCCACCAGCAGAGGAGGTAGGACCCAGCATTTT,CATSRGGRTQHF
TRBV18,NA,NA,TRBJ2-5,TGTGCCAGCTCACCACCGGGGGCGCGGGAGACCCAGTACTTC,CASSPPGARETQYF
TRBV24-1,NA,TRBD1,TRBJ2-1,TGTGCCACCAGTGTCACCCCAGGGCAGGGGGCAAATGAGCAGTTCTTC,CATSVTPGQGANEQFF
TRBV6-1,NA,TRBD1,TRBJ1-2,TGTGCCAGCAGCCGACCGGGACAGGGGGCCGGCTACACCTTC,CASSRPGQGAGYTF
TRBV12-3/TRBV12-4,NA,NA,TRBJ2-5,TGTGCCAGCCGCGGCATCGGGGGTGCCCAGTACTTC,CASRGIGGAQYF
TRBV10-3,many,NA,TRBJ2-5,TGTGCCACCACCGAGAGGCCCCAAGAGACCCAGTACTTC,CATTERPQETQYF